The rows below give T cell receptor beta chains drawn from one sample of a study of identical twins. From the 5' RACE reads, TCRdb called clonotypes with MiXCR, one entry per CDR3 protein. The sample consists of fewer than 650,000 distinct CDR3 sequences, under 8.5% of them appearing once. The data also belong to a second study, concerning yellow fever vaccine responses in identical twins.

Input material: PBMCs. These receptors were collected from a woman aged 18-30 years in good health. CDR3s include the opening cysteine and the closing phenylalanine or tryptophan. The D gene is left open where the match is weak. Expanded clones get a size class; other rows say once, few or many, or leave the size out.

clone_size	d_call	j_call	v_call	cdr3_nt	cdr3_aa
many	TRBD2	TRBJ2-1	TRBV29-1	TGCAGCGTAACCGCTCAGACTAGCGGGAGCACCAGCTCCTACAATGAGCAGTTCTTC	CSVTAQTSGSTSSYNEQFF
many	TRBD1	TRBJ2-7	TRBV5-1	TGCGCCAGCAGCCCGGACAGGACCCTTTACGAGCAGTACTTC	CASSPDRTLYEQYF
few	.	TRBJ2-2	TRBV7-8	TGTGCCAGCAGCGGTAGCAGGGAAAGTTTGTTCGCCGGGGAGCTGTTTTTT	CASSGSRESLFAGELFF
many	TRBD1	TRBJ2-2	TRBV7-9	TGTGCCAGCAGCAGAGGACAGGGGGGTCGCACCGGGGAGCTGTTTTTT	CASSRGQGGRTGELFF
many	TRBD1	TRBJ2-1	TRBV6-1	TGTGCCAGCCGGACAAAAAGGGACAGCTTCTACAATGAGCAGTTCTTC	CASRTKRDSFYNEQFF
many	.	TRBJ2-5	TRBV5-1	TGCGCCAGCAGCTCCCGGACAGTACAAGAGACCCAGTACTTC	CASSSRTVQETQYF
many	.	TRBJ2-7	TRBV10-3	TGTGCCATCAAATCGAGGGGCGGAGACGAGCAGTACTTC	CAIKSRGGDEQYF
.	TRBD1	TRBJ2-5	TRBV7-2	TGTGCCAGCAGCTTAATTAGTGGGACAGGAGAGACCCAGTACTTC	CASSLISGTGETQYF
.	TRBD2	TRBJ2-3	TRBV3-1	TGTGCCAGCACCCGATCGTATAGTAGCGGGAACACAGATACGCAGTATTTT	CASTRSYSSGNTDTQYF
.	TRBD2	TRBJ2-6	TRBV15	TGTGCCACCATAGAGGCGGGGGGGCCCAACGTCCTGACTTTC	CATIEAGGPNVLTF
many	TRBD2	TRBJ2-3	TRBV14	TGTGCCAGCAGCCAAGATTCGCTAGCGGGAGATACGCAGTATTTT	CASSQDSLAGDTQYF
.	.	TRBJ1-6	TRBV20-1	TGCAGTGCTCGAGACCCAGACAGAAACAATAATTCACCCCTCCACTTT	CSARDPDRNNNSPLHF
few	TRBD2	TRBJ2-5	TRBV7-9	TGTGCCAGCAGCTCGACTAGCGGGGGGCGAGAGACCCAGTACTTC	CASSSTSGGRETQYF
.	.	TRBJ1-1	TRBV25-1	TGTGCCAGCAGTGAATTAGCCAGGACGGATGAAGCTTTCTTT	CASSELARTDEAFF
many	TRBD1	TRBJ1-5	TRBV6-1	TGTGCCAGCAGTCGAACAGGGGAAGGGACCCAGCATTTT	CASSRTGEGTQHF
.	.	TRBJ2-5	TRBV7-2	TGTGCCAGCAGCTTTTCCGTCACACGGGAGACCCAGTACTTC	CASSFSVTRETQYF
few	TRBD1	TRBJ2-3	TRBV14	TGTGCCAGCAGCACAGGGGTCGATACGCAGTATTTT	CASSTGVDTQYF